The following is a T cell receptor (beta chain) sequence with its context. The CDR3 is 15 residues long. CDR1 is SGHRS, CDR2 YFSETQ, per germline. V was clipped by 0 bases and J by 2 bases, with 11 bases between them. This sample is drawn from a study of CD8 T cells in Susac syndrome. The diagnostic criteria were recently defined, and patients with Susac syndrome met them for definite or probable disease. The RNA input was about 0.5 to 1 ug, and it was reverse transcribed with random hexamers. TCRdb analysed the immunoSEQ multiplex PCR reads with MiXCR anew, one entry per CDR3 protein. The data contain more than 150,000 distinct CDR3 sequences, approximately 96% of them singletons.

The genes are TRBV5-1 and TRBJ2-5, with D tentatively TRBD1 (6 bases). Specimen: CD4+ T cells from PBMCs. The TCR sequence derives from a human donor with Susac syndrome. The CDR3 DNA sequence: TGCGCCAGCAGCTTGGGTGACAGGCGACAAGAGACCCAGTACTTC. This codes for CASSLGDRRQETQYF. The full variable domain, rest sourced from reference TRBV5-1 and TRBJ2-5, is KAGVTQTPRYLIKTRGQQVTLSCSPISGHRSVSWYQQTPGQGLQFLFEYFSETQRNKGNFPGRFSGRQFSNSRSEMNVSTLELGDSALYLCASSLGDRRQETQYFGPGTRLLVL.